This TCR beta chain emerged from a study of HIV-infected patients and healthy controls. Study-wide results and caveats: When repertoires were size-matched, rare events in HIV-infected data became overweighted. During therapy, HIV-associated CDR3s fell significantly in frequency, while CMV-associated CDR3s did not change significantly.

This clonotype rates as medium-sized. Its antigen is currently unknown. Reverse transcription used around 500 ng RNA and constant-region primers for alpha and beta. Using multiplexing indices, alpha and beta chain libraries were generated apart by chain-specific third strand synthesis. From the 5' RACE reads, TCRdb called clonotypes with MiXCR, one entry per CDR3 protein. The top ten hold about 26% of the sample, which has approximately 9,300 distinct CDR3 sequences, approximately 6% seen once. The junction had 6 bases not matched to a gene; V was cut back by 0 bases and J by 1 base. This CDR3 has 19 amino acids. Germline lookup yields CDR1 LGHNA and CDR2 YNFKEQ. Antiretroviral therapy had run roughly three months, about 14 weeks, before follow-up blood collection. No cell fractionation was done, so the repertoire covers all unsorted peripheral blood T cells. The RNA source was a roughly 2.6 ml peripheral blood draw.

Material: blood, obtained during antiretroviral therapy. V and J are TRBV4-2 and TRBJ2-3; 14 positions match TRBD2. This TCR was recovered from an adult with HIV infection. The donor label of this sample is uncertain. The CDR3 DNA is TGTGCCAGCAGCCAAGAAGGGACTAGCGGGAGTCTTGGCACAGATACGCAGTATTTT. Amino acid sequence: CASSQEGTSGSLGTDTQYF.